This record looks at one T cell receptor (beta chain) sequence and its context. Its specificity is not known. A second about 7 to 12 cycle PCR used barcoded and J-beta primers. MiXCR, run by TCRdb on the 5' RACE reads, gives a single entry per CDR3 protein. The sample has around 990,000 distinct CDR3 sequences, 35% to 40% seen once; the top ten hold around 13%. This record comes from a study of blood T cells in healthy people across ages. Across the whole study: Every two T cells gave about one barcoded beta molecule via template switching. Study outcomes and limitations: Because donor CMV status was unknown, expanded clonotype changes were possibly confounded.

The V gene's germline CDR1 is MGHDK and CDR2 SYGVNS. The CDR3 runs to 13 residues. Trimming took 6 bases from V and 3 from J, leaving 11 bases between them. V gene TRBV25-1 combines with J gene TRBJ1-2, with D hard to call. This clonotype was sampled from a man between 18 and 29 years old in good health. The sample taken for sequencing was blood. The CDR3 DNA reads TGTGCCAGCAGCGGGCCGGTATACTATGGCTACACCTTC. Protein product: CASSGPVYYGYTF.